The 20 T cell receptor beta chains given below trace back to one sample, sequenced in a study of response to subunit inactivated influenza vaccine (dated by TCRdb to the late 2010s). To prepare the library, RT-PCR was applied. Sequencing was performed on an Illumina HiSeq 2500. TCRdb ran its own pipeline on the public reads, namely fastp trimming at Q25 and MiXCR clone calling, and kept in-frame beta chains. Duplicate CDR3 protein sequences are folded into a single record with the most common DNA and genes. In all, the sample holds 500,000 to 750,000 distinct CDR3 sequences, and roughly 15% of those were seen once. Together, the top ten hold 11% of the sample. Sample: PBMCs from blood, taken 11 to 12 days after vaccination. Receptor source: a man between 45 and 60 years old who received an inactivated influenza vaccine. Donor details come from another sample of the same person, matched by shared clones.

This clonotype appeared many times. The rearrangement links TRBV12-3 or TRBV12-4 to TRBJ2-3; 12 bases are shared with TRBD2. J lost 4 bases, V lost 2 bases, and 4 bases had no gene match. The CDR3 is 16 residues long. Here the CDR3 DNA reads TGTGCCAGCAGTTTAATGCTAGCGGGGGGGTCAGATACGCAGTATTTT. It is translated as CASSLMLAGGSDTQYF.

The V call is TRBV3-1, the J call TRBJ2-6, with TRBD1 identical over 7 bases. This CDR3 is built from 14 residues. After removal of 3 bases from V and 9 bases from J, the junction contained 5 bases not matched to a gene. CDR1 is LGHDT and CDR2 is YNNKEL in the germline V gene (reference sequence). DNA of the CDR3: TGTGCCAGCAGCCACAGGACAGGAGGCAACGTCCTGACTTTC. Its protein is CASSHRTGGNVLTF.

The sample holds a few counts of this clonotype. The chain is built from TRBV12-3 or TRBV12-4 and TRBJ2-7, with D maybe TRBD1 (5 bases). V was shortened by 5 bases and J by 1 base, with 15 bases between the two germline ends. This CDR3 has 15 amino acids. The CDR3 protein is CASSPEGDPSYEQYF. The CDR3 DNA reads as TGTGCCAGCAGTCCTGAAGGGGATCCTTCCTACGAGCAGTACTTC.

This clonotype was recorded a few times. The gene calls are TRBV7-2 and TRBJ2-3; D might be TRBD2 (6 bases). CDR1 and CDR2 from the germline V gene are SGHTA and FQGNSA. The CDR3 spans 15 residues. Between the trimmed V and J ends, which lost 0 bases and 1 base, there was a span of 8 bases. In DNA form, the CDR3 reads TGTGCCAGCAGCTTAGCGTGGAGGGGCACAGATACGCAGTATTTT. As protein: CASSLAWRGTDTQYF.

This clonotype was seen only a few times. The chain employs TRBV2 and TRBJ2-1; 9 bases are a match to TRBD2. Germline lookup yields CDR1 SNHLY and CDR2 FYNNEI. The CDR3 runs 15 residues. V shed 3 bases, J shed 2 bases, and the junction held 2 bases outside the gene matches. CDR3: CASSDSGGPYNEQFF. CDR3 in DNA: TGTGCCAGCAGTGACAGCGGGGGGCCCTACAATGAGCAGTTCTTC.

This clonotype has at least ten counts. The rearrangement links TRBV4-2 to TRBJ1-4; no firm D call. Trimming pared 0 bases from V and 0 bases from J, leaving 5 bases between. Germline CDR1 is LGHNA and CDR2 is YNFKEQ. CDR3 length: 15 residues. CDR3 sequence: CASSQEGATNEKLFF. The CDR3 nucleotides are TGTGCCAGCAGCCAAGAGGGCGCAACTAATGAAAAACTGTTTTTT.

This chain joins TRBV20-1 and TRBJ2-3; possibly TRBD2 for D (5 bases). Germline V lookup: CDR1 DFQATT, CDR2 SNEGSKA (reference sequence). With 6 bases removed from V and 5 bases from J, the gap between germline ends came to 18 bases. This CDR3 spans 14 amino acids. The CDR3 coding sequence is TGCAGTGCCTACGGCGCGGGTCGGGGAGATACGCAGTATTTT. Its translation: CSAYGAGRGDTQYF.

The rearrangement uses TRBV12-3 or TRBV12-4 and TRBJ2-1; no clear D. The CDR3 is 14 amino acids. Trimming pared 4 bases from V and 0 bases from J, leaving 7 bases between. CDR3 nucleotide sequence: TGTGCCAGCAGTTACAAGAACTCCTACAATGAGCAGTTCTTC. Amino acids: CASSYKNSYNEQFF.

This clonotype was found a few times. The chain employs TRBV7-9 and TRBJ2-2; D is ambiguous. This CDR3 has 15 amino acids. Germline V gene data show CDR1 as SEHNR and CDR2 as FQNEAQ (reference sequence). Trimming shortened V by 2 bases and J by 3 bases, and 10 bases separated the two germline ends. CDR3 DNA: TGTGCCAGCAGCTTAAGCCTAAGGGACACCGGGGAGCTGTTTTTT. This gives the protein CASSLSLRDTGELFF.

The chain is built from TRBV9 and TRBJ2-7; the D gene could be TRBD1 or TRBD2 (5 bases each). Per the germline V gene, CDR1 is SGDLS and CDR2 is YYNGEE. The CDR3 consists of 16 residues. Trimming took 3 bases from V and 0 from J, leaving 16 bases between them. CDR3 in DNA: TGTGCCAGCAGCGAGAGGGACGGGATGAGCTCCTACGAGCAGTACTTC. Encoded protein: CASSERDGMSSYEQYF.

This clonotype was counted only a few times. The chain combines TRBV11-2 with TRBJ1-1; D is unclear. Germline assignment: CDR1 SGHAT and CDR2 FQNNGV. The CDR3 totals 14 residues. Trimming removed 6 bases from V and 1 base from J, with 12 bases in between. Here the CDR3 DNA reads TGTGCCAGCAGTAAAATGGGCCAGAACACTGAAGCTTTCTTT. As protein: CASSKMGQNTEAFF.

The chain employs TRBV20-1 and TRBJ2-3; D might be TRBD1 or TRBD2, each matching 6 bases. The V gene's germline CDR1 is DFQATT and CDR2 SNEGSKA (reference sequence). Trimming cost V 0 bases and J 1 base, with 11 bases left between them. The CDR3 totals 15 residues. CDR3 sequence: CSAREIGGGTDTQYF. CDR3 nucleotide sequence: TGCAGTGCTAGAGAAATCGGGGGCGGCACAGATACGCAGTATTTT.

This clonotype was seen a handful of times. The chain links TRBV4-2 to TRBJ1-2; no definite D call. The CDR3 contains 14 residues. Per germline, CDR1 LGHNA and CDR2 YNFKEQ. V lost 4 bases to trimming and J lost 4 bases, with 13 bases between them. In nucleotides, the CDR3 is TGTGCCAGCAGCCGCGATAGAGCCCCCTATGGCTACACCTTC. Translating gives CASSRDRAPYGYTF.

The chain is built from TRBV15 and TRBJ2-7, with 9 nucleotides matching TRBD2. Germline assignment: CDR1 LNHNV and CDR2 YYDKDF (reference sequence). The CDR3 is made up of 14 amino acids. Trimming took 7 bases from V and 0 from J; bases not matched to a gene: 4. CDR3 in amino acids: CATTAGGSSYEQYF. CDR3 in DNA: TGTGCCACCACAGCGGGAGGAAGCTCCTACGAGCAGTACTTC.

This chain connects TRBV15 to TRBJ1-4, with 8 bases fitting TRBD1. The CDR3 is 16 amino acids. V gave up 4 bases and J gave up 8 bases; unmatched junction bases: 12. Germline V lookup: CDR1 LNHNV, CDR2 YYDKDF (reference sequence). The CDR3 sequence is CATSTFLQGAREKLFF. CDR3 DNA: TGTGCCACCAGCACGTTCCTTCAGGGGGCCAGAGAAAAACTGTTTTTT.

This clonotype was seen more than once but under ten times. The chain couples TRBV7-6 to TRBJ2-5; unclear D gene. Trimming took 5 bases from V and 6 from J, leaving 7 bases between them. The CDR3 loop spans 11 amino acids. Germline CDR1 and CDR2: SGHVS and FNYEAQ. CDR3 protein: CASSLKQTQYF. CDR3 DNA: TGTGCCAGCAGCCTTAAACAGACCCAGTACTTC.

This clonotype was counted at least ten times. The chain uses TRBV5-1 and TRBJ2-2; no clear D gene. Deletions cut 0 bases from V and 7 bases from J, with 10 bases between. CDR1 is SGHRS and CDR2 is YFSETQ in the germline V gene. The CDR3 is 14 amino acids. The CDR3: CASSLGQLVGELFF. As DNA, the CDR3 is TGCGCCAGCAGCTTGGGGCAGCTCGTCGGGGAGCTGTTTTTT.

This chain uses TRBV28 with TRBJ2-7, with TRBD1 matching 7 bases. V was clipped by 6 bases and J by 9 bases; unmatched bases: 5. The CDR3 is 11 residues long. CDR1 is MDHEN and CDR2 is SYDVKM in the germline V gene. CDR3 DNA: TGTGCCAGCAGCCCAAGGGGGCCGCAGTACTTC. Its protein is CASSPRGPQYF. Filled out from reference TRBV28 and TRBJ2-7, the complete variable domain reads DVKVTQSSRYLVKRTGEKVFLECVQDMDHENMFWYRQDPGLGLRLIYFSYDVKMKEKGDIPEGYSVSREKKERFSLILESASTNQTSMYLCASSPRGPQYFGPGTRLTVT.

V usage is TRBV30 and J usage is TRBJ2-3; 8 bases agree with TRBD2. The J segment lost 7 bases and the V segment lost 0 bases, leaving 9 bases of the junction unmatched. The CDR3 consists of 15 residues. Germline loops: CDR1 GTSNPN, CDR2 SVGIG (reference sequence). CDR3 protein: CAWSVQGGRRNTQYF. CDR3 coding DNA: TGTGCCTGGAGTGTACAGGGCGGGAGGCGGAATACGCAGTATTTT.

The chain combines TRBV6-2 or TRBV6-3 with TRBJ2-1, with D possibly TRBD1 on 5 matching bases. Trimming removed 6 bases from V and 3 bases from J, with 9 bases in between. The CDR3 consists of 13 residues. Germline CDR1 MNHEY, CDR2 SVGEGT. The CDR3 is CASRGPIYNEQFF. The DNA for the CDR3 is TGTGCCAGCAGGGGGCCCATCTACAATGAGCAGTTCTTC.